This T cell receptor (beta chain) was documented in a study of CD8+ T cells in alopecia areata. Extraction of RNA preceded its reverse transcription into cDNA, which served as the sequencing template. TCRdb's table, derived via immunoSEQ multiplex PCR, lists solely in-frame clones and lacks some. The sample yields some 82,000 clones, 45% to 60% seen once. The sequenced sample consisted of NKG2D-high CD8+ T cells sorted from blood. The receptor was isolated from a human donor with alopecia areata.

CDR3 bases: TGCAGCGCTCCCTACCGGGACAACCCCCACGAGCAGTACTTC. The encoded protein is CSAPYRDNPHEQYF. The rearrangement links TRBV29-1 to TRBJ2-7; weak D call: TRBD1 (6 bases). Trimming took off 7 bases at V and 5 bases at J, with 21 bases between the two ends. This CDR3 is built from 14 residues. The germline V gene encodes CDR1 SQVTM and CDR2 ANQGSEA.